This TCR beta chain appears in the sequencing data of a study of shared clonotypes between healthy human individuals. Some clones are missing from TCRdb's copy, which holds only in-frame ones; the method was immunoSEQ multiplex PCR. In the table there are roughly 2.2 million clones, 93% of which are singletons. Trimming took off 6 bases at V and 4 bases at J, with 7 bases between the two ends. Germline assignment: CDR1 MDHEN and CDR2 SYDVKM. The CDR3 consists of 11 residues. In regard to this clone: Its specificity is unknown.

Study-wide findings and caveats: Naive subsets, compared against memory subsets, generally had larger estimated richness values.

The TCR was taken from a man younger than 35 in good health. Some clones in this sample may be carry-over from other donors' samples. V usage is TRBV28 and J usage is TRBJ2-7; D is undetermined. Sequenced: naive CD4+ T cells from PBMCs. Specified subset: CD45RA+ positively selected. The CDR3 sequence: CASRGWYEQYF. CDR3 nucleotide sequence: TGTGCCAGCAGGGGATGGTACGAGCAGTACTTC.